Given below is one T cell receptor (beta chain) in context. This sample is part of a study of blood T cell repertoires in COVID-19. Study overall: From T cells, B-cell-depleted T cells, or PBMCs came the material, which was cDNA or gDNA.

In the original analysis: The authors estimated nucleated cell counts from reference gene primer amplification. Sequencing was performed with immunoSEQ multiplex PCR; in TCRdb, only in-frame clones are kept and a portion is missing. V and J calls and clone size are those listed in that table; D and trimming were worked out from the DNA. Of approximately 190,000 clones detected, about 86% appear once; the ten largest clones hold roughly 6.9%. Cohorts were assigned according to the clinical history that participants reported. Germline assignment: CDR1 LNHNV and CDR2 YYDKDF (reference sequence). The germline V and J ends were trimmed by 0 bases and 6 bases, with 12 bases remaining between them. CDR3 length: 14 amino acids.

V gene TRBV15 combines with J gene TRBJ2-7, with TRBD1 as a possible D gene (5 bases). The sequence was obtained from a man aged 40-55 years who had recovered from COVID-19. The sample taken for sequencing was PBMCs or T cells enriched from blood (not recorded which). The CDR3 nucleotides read TGTGCCACCAGCAGAGATTCCACCAGGGTCGAGCAGTACTTC. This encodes CATSRDSTRVEQYF.